A single sample gave rise to the 23 T cell receptor beta chains below, sequenced in a study of PD-1 blockade in classical Hodgkin lymphoma. Profiled with immunoSEQ multiplex PCR; TCRdb holds only in-frame clones, not every one. The sample has about 14,000 clones; around 87% are singletons. Relapse was seen in all patients after autologous stem cell transplantation, and brentuximab vedotin exposure was variable. The sequencing used peripheral blood mononuclear cells (PBMCs), collected at baseline. Source of these receptors: a human donor with classical Hodgkin lymphoma.

The chain couples TRBV5-5 to TRBJ2-7; 8 nucleotides line up with TRBD2. CDR1 is SGHKS and CDR2 is YYEKEE in the germline V gene (reference sequence). J gave up 6 bases and V 5 bases, and 7 bases lay outside the gene matches. This CDR3 region has 13 residues. Here the CDR3 DNA reads TGTGCCAGCAGACCGGCCGGGGGGGGCGAGCAGTACTTC. Amino acid sequence: CASRPAGGGEQYF.

The rearrangement uses TRBV5-1 and TRBJ2-7, with D hard to call. Per the germline V gene, CDR1 is SGHRS and CDR2 is YFSETQ. This CDR3 is 14 amino acids long. Trimming left V 7 bases short and J 2 bases short, with 16 bases between. The CDR3 coding sequence is TGCGCCAGCTGGCCGGGCCTCGACCCCTACGAGCAGTACTTC. Translating gives CASWPGLDPYEQYF.

The J gene is TRBJ1-5, the V gene TRBV19; tentatively, D is TRBD1 (5 bases). This CDR3 contains 16 residues. Trimming took off 7 bases at V and 7 bases at J, with 23 bases between the two ends. Germline values: CDR1 LNHDA, CDR2 SQIVND (reference sequence). The CDR3 coding sequence is TGTGCCAGTATCACGGACACGTCGGGAAGTGGGCAGCCCCAGCATTTT. This gives the protein CASITDTSGSGQPQHF.

The V and J genes are TRBV18 and TRBJ1-1, with 9 bases identical to TRBD1. With V trimmed by 6 bases and J by 1 base, 3 bases remained unmatched. CDR3 length: 14 residues. CDR1 is KGHSH and CDR2 is LQKENI in the germline V gene. The CDR3 region has the DNA TGTGCCAGCTCTGGGGACAGGGCGAACACTGAAGCTTTCTTT. Translating gives CASSGDRANTEAFF.

The gene calls are TRBV5-1 and TRBJ2-3; 10 bases are shared with TRBD2. Trimming at V came to 4 bases and at J to 3 bases, leaving 8 bases not matched to a gene. Germline lookup yields CDR1 SGHRS and CDR2 YFSETQ. This CDR3 is built from 16 residues. Here the CDR3 DNA reads TGCGCCAGCAGCCTCCCCGCACTAGCGGGAACAGATACGCAGTATTTT. Its translation: CASSLPALAGTDTQYF.

The rearrangement joins TRBV6-5 to TRBJ1-2; possibly TRBD1 for D (6 bases). Germline V CDR1 and CDR2: MNHEY, SVGAGI. Between the trimmed V and J ends, which lost 5 bases and 4 bases, there was a span of 11 bases. The CDR3 consists of 13 residues. The CDR3 here is CASSTGQGYGYTF. The CDR3 DNA sequence: TGTGCCAGCAGTACAGGGCAGGGCTATGGCTACACCTTC.

CDR3 protein: CASTGLAGSVKEQYF. The CDR3 nucleotides are TGTGCCAGCACGGGACTAGCGGGATCGGTAAAGGAGCAGTACTTC. The chain is built from TRBV6-1 and TRBJ2-7; 13 bases line up with TRBD2. Looked up from germline, CDR1 is MNHNS and CDR2 is SASEGT. The V segment lost 7 bases and the J segment 7 bases; nucleotides outside the gene matches: 10. This CDR3 comprises 15 residues.

This clone was counted a few times. The chain recombines TRBV29-1 with TRBJ1-1; D remains ambiguous. The V gene's germline CDR1 is SQVTM and CDR2 ANQGSEA. The CDR3 totals 9 residues. V lost 4 bases and J 5 bases, leaving 2 bases between the germline ends. The CDR3 DNA sequence: TGCAGCGTTGGGACTGAAGCTTTCTTT. Translated: CSVGTEAFF.

This chain links TRBV25-1 with TRBJ1-2, with unresolved D. The CDR3 is made up of 12 amino acids. V lost 4 bases and J 4 bases, leaving 7 bases between the germline ends. The germline V gene encodes CDR1 MGHDK and CDR2 SYGVNS. This CDR3 reads CASSGSLYGYTF. CDR3 sequence (DNA): TGTGCCAGCAGTGGGTCCCTCTATGGCTACACCTTC.

This chain links TRBV5-1 with TRBJ1-2, with a tentative D call TRBD1 (5 bases). Trimming left V 7 bases short and J 2 bases short, with 9 bases between. CDR3 size: 12 residues. CDR1 and CDR2 (germline): SGHRS, YFSETQ. CDR3 loop: CASGDGNYGYTF. The CDR3 DNA follows: TGCGCCAGCGGGGACGGAAACTATGGCTACACCTTC.

The rearrangement links TRBV9 to TRBJ1-2; a possible D gene is TRBD1 (6 bases). The CDR3 runs 14 residues. CDR1 is SGDLS, CDR2 YYNGEE, per germline. Between the trimmed V and J ends, which lost 0 bases and 3 bases, there was a span of 9 bases. Written as DNA, the CDR3 is TGTGCCAGCAGCGTAGAAGGGGGGCACTATGGCTACACCTTC. This codes for CASSVEGGHYGYTF.

The V gene is TRBV10-2, the J gene TRBJ2-7, with 9 bases aligning to TRBD1. The CDR3 covers 16 residues. Germline V gene sequence: CDR1 WSHSY, CDR2 SAAADI. Unmatched junction bases numbered 13, after V lost 3 bases and J lost 7 bases. This CDR3 is CASSEMSAQGAREQYF. In DNA form, the CDR3 reads TGCGCCAGCAGTGAAATGTCGGCACAGGGGGCGAGGGAGCAGTACTTC.

For the CDR3, the DNA is TGTGCCAGCAGCCCTGCTAAGGGACAGCCTAAAAATGAGCAGTTCTTC. Protein product: CASSPAKGQPKNEQFF. The V and J genes are TRBV7-9 and TRBJ2-1; the match to TRBD1 covers 7 bases. Trimming at V came to 5 bases and at J to 7 bases, leaving 14 bases not matched to a gene. The germline V gene has CDR1 SEHNR and CDR2 FQNEAQ (reference sequence). The CDR3 contains 16 residues. The full variable domain, its missing parts supplied by reference TRBV7-9 and TRBJ2-1, is DTGVSQNPRHKITKRGQNVTFRCDPISEHNRLYWYRQTLGQGPEFLTYFQNEAQLEKSRLLSDRFSAERPKGSFSTLEIQRTEQGDSAMYLCASSPAKGQPKNEQFFGPGTRLTVL.

The sample holds one count of this clone. As DNA, the CDR3 is TGTGCCAGCAGTGACGGGACAGGGGTATACGAGCAGTACTTC. The encoded protein is CASSDGTGVYEQYF. The chain carries TRBV6-1 and TRBJ2-7; 10 bases fit TRBD1. Germline V gives CDR1 MNHNS, CDR2 SASEGT. V dropped 3 bases and J dropped 4; count of bases not matched to a gene: 3. The CDR3 totals 14 residues.

The chain carries TRBV7-2 and TRBJ2-3; D is perhaps TRBD2 (5 bases). V dropped 4 bases and J dropped 4 bases, with 21 bases sitting between them. This CDR3 is 17 amino acids long. Germline V gene lookup returns CDR1 SGHTA and CDR2 FQGNSA. The CDR3 sequence: CASSSSLTRVSADTQYF. In DNA, the CDR3 is TGTGCCAGCAGCTCCTCCCTCACTAGGGTTTCCGCAGATACGCAGTATTTT.

This clone occurred a few times. The rearrangement uses TRBV7-9 and TRBJ2-1, with D perhaps being TRBD1 or TRBD2 (5 bases each). V shed 4 bases and J shed 8 bases, with 9 bases lying between them. The CDR3 sequence is 12 residues long. Germline V gives CDR1 SEHNR, CDR2 FQNEAQ (reference sequence). Written as DNA, the CDR3 is TGTGCCAGCAGCTGGGACGTCTATGAGCAGTTCTTC. Protein sequence: CASSWDVYEQFF.

The chain couples TRBV6-6 to TRBJ2-5; 12 positions agree with TRBD2. J gave up 5 bases and V 0 bases, and 1 base lay outside the gene matches. The CDR3 runs 15 residues. CDR1 and CDR2 (germline): MNHNY, SVGAGI (reference sequence). The CDR3 spells CASSYSTSGGETQYF. The CDR3 region has the DNA TGTGCCAGCAGTTACTCGACTAGCGGGGGTGAGACCCAGTACTTC.

This clone was counted only a few times. The rearrangement links TRBV4-1 to TRBJ2-6; possibly TRBD1 for D (7 bases). V was pared by 4 bases and J by 2 bases, with 18 bases between. The CDR3 spans 18 residues. The germline V gene encodes CDR1 MGHRA and CDR2 YSYEKL. CDR3 sequence (DNA): TGCGCCAGCAGCCCTGCCCTTGGAGGGGGCGCTGGGGCCAACGTCCTGACTTTC. Residues: CASSPALGGGAGANVLTF.

V usage is TRBV28 and J usage is TRBJ2-1; tentatively, D is TRBD2 (6 bases). Trimming left V 5 bases short and J 3 bases short, with 11 bases between. This CDR3 has 14 amino acids. Germline CDR1 reads MDHEN; CDR2 reads SYDVKM. CDR3 loop: CASSPGLSYNEQFF. DNA of the CDR3: TGTGCCAGCAGTCCGGGACTGAGCTACAATGAGCAGTTCTTC.

The rearrangement joins TRBV2 to TRBJ2-7; TRBD1 aligns across 12 bases. Looked up from germline, CDR1 is SNHLY and CDR2 is FYNNEI. The CDR3 is made up of 12 amino acids. The CDR3 is CARGTGGSEQYF. As DNA, the CDR3 is TGTGCTCGAGGGACAGGGGGCAGCGAGCAGTACTTC.

The V call is TRBV18, the J call TRBJ2-1; 11 bases map to TRBD2. This CDR3 is 15 amino acids long. Germline V gene lookup returns CDR1 KGHSH and CDR2 LQKENI. Unmatched junction bases numbered 6, after V lost 2 bases and J lost 9 bases. This chain's CDR3 is CASSPIAGGPSEQFF. CDR3 sequence (DNA): TGTGCCAGCTCACCAATAGCGGGAGGGCCGAGTGAGCAGTTCTTC.

The chain combines TRBV2 with TRBJ2-4, with D unclear. Germline CDR1 reads SNHLY; CDR2 reads FYNNEI. This CDR3 is built from 13 residues. V shed 10 bases and J shed 3 bases, with 13 bases lying between them. Here the CDR3 DNA reads TGTGCCAACTTAGAGCCGGTCAAAAACATTCAGTACTTC. Amino acids: CANLEPVKNIQYF.

The gene calls are TRBV7-9 and TRBJ2-6; D gene uncertain. CDR1 is SEHNR and CDR2 is FQNEAQ in the germline V gene (reference sequence). This CDR3 region has 14 residues. V dropped 2 bases and J dropped 4 bases, with 6 bases sitting between them. The DNA for the CDR3 is TGTGCCAGCAGCTTACCCGTGGGGGCCAACGTCCTGACTTTC. Its protein is CASSLPVGANVLTF.